This T cell receptor beta chain was sequenced during a study of regulatory T cells in long-lasting Graves disease. V lost 5 bases, J lost 3 bases, and 8 bases lay in between. CDR1 and CDR2 (germline): LGHNT, FRNRAP. The CDR3 is 13 amino acids. Findings and limits, study-wide: With persistent disease, TRBV28, TRBJ1-2 and TRBJ2-5 were the favored segments.

The time point is: persistent/refractory GD, antithyroid drugs over 5 years with positive TRAb. With RNA extracted from PBMCs as input, the TCR library was made. Arm-PCR of CDR3 regions and iRepertoire HTBI primers were used to build TCR beta libraries. TCRdb passed the multiplex PCR reads through MiXCR, listing each CDR3 protein once. The sample carries roughly 300,000 distinct CDR3 sequences, 20% recorded once. This clonotype was counted between two and nine times. Antigen: not known. Source: peripheral blood mononuclear cells (PBMCs), taken when the disease was refractory, from a patient treated with antithyroid drugs. This sequence was found in a female donor with Graves disease. V and J are TRBV12-5 and TRBJ1-3; no reliable D call. The CDR3: CASGRRNGNTIYF. CDR3 coding DNA: TGTGCTAGTGGTCGACGGAATGGAAACACCATATATTTT.